Sequencing of this T cell receptor (beta chain) was carried out in a study of neoadjuvant anti-PD-1 for oral cavity cancer. Study-level points and caveats: Higher pretreatment Treg/Th17 ratios tracked higher pretreatment blood clonality.

The ends were cut back, 0 bases at V and 1 base at J, with 7 bases in the middle. The germline V gene encodes CDR1 SGHDN and CDR2 FVKESK. This CDR3 is 14 amino acids long. Only a few counts were recorded for this clone. As yet, its antigen is unknown. Most PBMC samples had approximately 470 ng input DNA in six replicates. Only in-frame clones appear in the TCRdb table, and some are missing; sequencing was by immunoSEQ multiplex PCR. The sample has 55,000 to 80,000 clones; around 83% are singletons. The chain employs TRBV14 and TRBJ2-7, with D hard to call. Sequencing was performed on PBMCs, taken before nivolumab (anti-PD-1) treatment. This clonotype was obtained from a person aged 40 to 85 with oral cavity squamous cell carcinoma. The CDR3 here is CASSQEPGSYEQYF. The CDR3 nucleotides are TGTGCCAGCAGCCAAGAACCTGGGTCCTACGAGCAGTACTTC.